What follows are 10 T cell receptor beta chains derived from one specimen sequenced in a study of identical twins. Each CDR3 protein gets one entry after TCRdb re-called the 5' RACE reads with MiXCR. The sample has about 470,000 distinct CDR3 sequences, 20% to 25% seen once. These data are also associated with another study on T cells expressing NK-cell markers.

The sample was CD4+ T cells sorted from blood. Receptors originate from a woman between 18 and 30 years old in good health.

The V and J genes are TRBV20-1 and TRBJ1-2, with D maybe TRBD1 (5 bases). This CDR3 is built from 14 residues. CDR1 is DFQATT, CDR2 SNEGSKA, per germline (reference sequence). The ends were cut back, 4 bases at V and 1 base at J, with 13 bases in the middle. CDR3 bases: TGCAGTGCTACCGGGACGTTGGTTAACTATGGCTACACCTTC. Amino acid sequence: CSATGTLVNYGYTF.

This clonotype occurred a few times. The rearrangement links TRBV20-1 to TRBJ1-1, with no clear D. V was clipped by 5 bases and J by 7 bases, with 17 bases between them. Germline lookup yields CDR1 DFQATT and CDR2 SNEGSKA (reference sequence). This CDR3 is built from 13 residues. Written as DNA, the CDR3 is TGCAGTGCTCGACGACGTTCCCCACTTGAAGCTTTCTTT. It specifies CSARRRSPLEAFF.

The V gene is TRBV3-1, the J gene TRBJ2-1; D is uncertain. The CDR3 length is 15 residues. From germline, CDR1 is LGHDT and CDR2 YNNKEL (reference sequence). V shed 3 bases and J shed 5 bases, with 14 bases lying between them. The CDR3 DNA sequence: TGTGCCAGCAGCCATTCAAACCGGGTTCACAATGAGCAGTTCTTC. Amino acid sequence: CASSHSNRVHNEQFF.

This chain joins TRBV12-3 or TRBV12-4 and TRBJ2-1; D is perhaps TRBD2 (5 bases). This CDR3 has 12 amino acids. V was pared by 0 bases and J by 12 bases, with 9 bases between. CDR3 sequence: CASSLAWAGQFF. The CDR3 coding sequence is TGTGCCAGCAGTTTAGCGTGGGCGGGGCAGTTCTTC.

This clonotype came up once. The gene calls are TRBV30 and TRBJ2-3, with D possibly matching TRBD2 (6 bases). Germline V gene lookup returns CDR1 GTSNPN and CDR2 SVGIG (reference sequence). The CDR3 loop spans 13 amino acids. The V end lost 2 bases, the J end lost 0 bases, and 6 bases lay between the germline ends. The CDR3, as DNA: TGTGCCTGGAGTAGCGGGAGCACAGATACGCAGTATTTT. Translating gives CAWSSGSTDTQYF. Full variable domain (remainder filled in from reference TRBV30 and TRBJ2-3): SQTIHQWPATLVQPVGSPLSLECTVEGTSNPNLYWYRQAAGRGLQLLFYSVGIGQISSEVPQNLSASRPQDRQFILSSKKLLLSDSGFYLCAWSSGSTDTQYFGPGTRLTVL.

The J gene is TRBJ1-1, the V gene TRBV28; D unresolved. CDR3 length: 15 residues. Germline V lookup: CDR1 MDHEN, CDR2 SYDVKM. The V end was cut by 8 bases, the J end by 6 bases, with 22 bases between. The CDR3 loop reads CASLINAVTVAEAFF. The CDR3 DNA follows: TGTGCCAGCCTAATAAACGCGGTAACGGTCGCTGAAGCTTTCTTT.

J is TRBJ2-5 and V is TRBV11-1; 8 bases agree with TRBD1. This CDR3 is 15 amino acids long. V shed 2 bases, J shed 6 bases, and the junction held 8 bases outside the gene matches. CDR1 is SGHAT, CDR2 FQDESV, per germline (reference sequence). DNA for the CDR3: TGTGCCAGCAGCTTACTCCGGGACAGGCAGAAGACCCAGTACTTC. This gives the protein CASSLLRDRQKTQYF.

This clonotype was counted a few times. The chain couples TRBV11-1 to TRBJ2-7; D is possibly TRBD1 or TRBD2 (7 bases each). Germline CDR1 is SGHAT and CDR2 is FQDESV (reference sequence). This CDR3 comprises 18 residues. Trimming cost V 5 bases and J 1 base, with 24 bases left between them. CDR3 in DNA: TGTGCCAGCAGCCTAAGGGAGGGAACCGGGACAGCTTCCTACGAGCAGTACTTC. Translated: CASSLREGTGTASYEQYF. Full variable domain (outside the CDR3, taken from reference TRBV11-1 and TRBJ2-7): EAEVAQSPRYKITEKSQAVAFWCDPISGHATLYWYRQILGQGPELLVQFQDESVVDDSQLPKDRFSAERLKGVDSTLKIQPAELGDSAMYLCASSLREGTGTASYEQYFGPGTRLTVT.

The rearrangement uses TRBV19 and TRBJ1-5; D is ambiguous. Looked up from germline, CDR1 is LNHDA and CDR2 is SQIVND (reference sequence). The CDR3 totals 14 residues. The V gene lost 4 bases and the J gene lost 7 bases, with 14 bases spanning the gap. The CDR3 here is CASSRKEGVQPQHF. Written as DNA, the CDR3 is TGTGCCAGTAGTAGGAAAGAGGGTGTCCAGCCCCAGCATTTT.

This clonotype was counted ten times or more. V and J are TRBV12-3 or TRBV12-4 and TRBJ1-5, with 10 bases matching TRBD1. The CDR3 is made up of 15 amino acids. V lost 6 bases to trimming and J lost 7 bases; unmatched junction nucleotides: 9. In DNA form, the CDR3 reads TGTGCCAGCAGGAAGACAGGGGGCGCTGCCCAGCCCCAGCATTTT. Its translation is CASRKTGGAAQPQHF.